Listed below are T cell receptor beta chains from one sample, sequenced in a study of OX40 agonist ivuxolimab in advanced cancers. Using immunoSEQ multiplex PCR, the repertoire was profiled, and TCRdb retains in-frame clones only, with some absent. The table has about 94,000 clones, around 90% seen once. Sequenced material: CD4+ or CD8+ T cells sorted from blood, taken in a trial of the OX40 agonist ivuxolimab. The receptors derive from an adult with an advanced solid tumor such as melanoma, head and neck, liver or kidney cancer. Both conserved end residues are part of each CDR3. A D gene is named only where the DNA matches it firmly. Where a row states a size, it is once, few, many or the class of an expanded clone; other rows omit it.

d_call clone_size j_call cdr3_length v_call cdr3_nt cdr3_aa
- - TRBJ2-1 14 TRBV4-2 TGTGCCAGCAGCCAAGAAGGGGGCTACAATGAGCAGTTCTTC CASSQEGGYNEQFF
- - TRBJ1-2 13 TRBV5-5 TGTGCCAGCAGCCCGACAGAGAACTATGGCTACACCTTC CASSPTENYGYTF
- - TRBJ2-2 15 TRBV6-5 TGTGCCAGCAGTTATGGAGCGTCTGGGACCGGGGAGCTGTTTTTT CASSYGASGTGELFF
TRBD1 - TRBJ1-1 13 TRBV19 TGTGCCAGCGGGACAGGGCGTGACACTGAAGCTTTCTTT CASGTGRDTEAFF
- few TRBJ1-1 15 TRBV14 TGTGCCAGCAGCCAAGACTTTAGTATGAACACTGAAGCTTTCTTT CASSQDFSMNTEAFF
- - TRBJ1-6 15 TRBV25-1 TGTGCTAACCTCGGGACCGTTGATCATAATTCACCCCTCCACTTT CANLGTVDHNSPLHF
- - TRBJ2-1 14 TRBV30 TGTGCCTGGACGGTTGGGACTGGCTACAATGAGCAGTTCTTC CAWTVGTGYNEQFF
- - TRBJ2-2 15 TRBV5-1 TGCGCCAGCAGCGGAACAGGGAGGGGGACCGGGGAGCTGTTTTTT CASSGTGRGTGELFF
TRBD2 - TRBJ2-2 15 TRBV2 TGTGCCAGCAGGAAGGCGGGAGGGAACACCGGGGAGCTGTTTTTT CASRKAGGNTGELFF
TRBD2 - TRBJ2-5 16 TRBV10-3 TGTGCCATCAGTGAGATCAGGACTAGCCTAGAAGAGACCCAGTACTTC CAISEIRTSLEETQYF
TRBD2 - TRBJ2-4 19 TRBV5-8 TGTGCCAGCAGCTGGACTAGCGGGGGGGCGTCACTAGCCAAAAACATTCAGTACTTC CASSWTSGGASLAKNIQYF
- - TRBJ2-7 15 TRBV11-3 TGTGCCAGCAGCCGACAAGGACAGTCCTCCTACGAGCAGTACTTC CASSRQGQSSYEQYF
- - TRBJ2-7 13 TRBV7-6 TGTGCCAGCAGCTTAGCGTTAACCACCGAGCAGTACTTC CASSLALTTEQYF
- once TRBJ2-1 11 TRBV2 TGTGCCAGCAGTGCGCTCGGGAGGCAGTTCTTC CASSALGRQFF
TRBD2 few TRBJ2-5 16 TRBV4-3 TGCGCCAGCAGCCAGGGGGTCCCCAGCGGGGAAGAGACCCAGTACTTC CASSQGVPSGEETQYF
- - TRBJ2-1 14 TRBV19 TGTGCCAGTAGTATGAATGGGATGGACAATGAGCAGTTCTTC CASSMNGMDNEQFF
TRBD1 - TRBJ2-7 14 TRBV19 TGTGCCAGTAGCCACGACAGGGGCCCGTACGAGCAGTACTTC CASSHDRGPYEQYF
TRBD2 - TRBJ2-1 16 TRBV10-2 TGCGCCAGCAGTGAGCCGGGGGGACTAGCGTTGTATGAGCAGTTCTTC CASSEPGGLALYEQFF
TRBD1 - TRBJ1-4 14 TRBV5-4 TGTGCCACAAATAGGGGGCCGGATAATGAAAAACTGTTTTTT CATNRGPDNEKLFF
TRBD2 - TRBJ2-1 15 TRBV5-1 TGCGCCAGCAGCTTGGCCCTCGGGGGGGCGGGTGAGCAGTTCTTC CASSLALGGAGEQFF
TRBD1 - TRBJ1-1 16 TRBV4-1 TGCGCCAGCAGCGAAGGGACAGGGAGGAGGAAGACTGAAGCTTTCTTT CASSEGTGRRKTEAFF
- - TRBJ2-4 15 TRBV5-1 TGCGCCAGCAGCTTGGTAGGGGATGGCAAAAACATTCAGTACTTC CASSLVGDGKNIQYF
- - TRBJ2-3 19 TRBV5-4 TGTGCCAGCAGCTCTCCCGGTATGCGGGCGAACTCCGGAGCAGATACGCAGTATTTT CASSSPGMRANSGADTQYF
TRBD1 - TRBJ2-7 18 TRBV6-4 TGTGCCAGCAGTGACCCGACGACAGGGGAAGCTGACACCTACGAGCAGTACTTC CASSDPTTGEADTYEQYF
- - TRBJ1-2 14 TRBV30 TGTGCCTGGAGTGTTACCCGACAGAGCTATGGCTACACCTTC CAWSVTRQSYGYTF
- - TRBJ2-1 16 TRBV18 TGTGCCAGCTCACCAGGCCTAGCATTTGGAGACAATGAGCAGTTCTTC CASSPGLAFGDNEQFF
- once TRBJ2-4 14 TRBV10-3 TGTGCCATCAGTGGGGACGTAGCCAAAAACATTCAGTACTTC CAISGDVAKNIQYF
- few TRBJ2-7 14 TRBV27 TGTGCCAGCAGTTTACAGGGGACCCACTACGAGCAGTACTTC CASSLQGTHYEQYF
TRBD1 once TRBJ2-1 16 TRBV19 TGTGCCAGTAGTAGTTTGGGGACAGGGGGCTTCAATGAGCAGTTCTTC CASSSLGTGGFNEQFF
- - TRBJ1-5 12 TRBV7-2 TGTGCCAGCAGCTTGGACGTCCAGCCCCAGCATTTT CASSLDVQPQHF
- - TRBJ1-5 15 TRBV6-5 TGTGCCAGCAGTTACTCGGGCAGGGTTCATCAGCCCCAGCATTTT CASSYSGRVHQPQHF
- - TRBJ2-1 19 TRBV5-6 TGTGCCAGCAGCTTGCCCAAGGATGTGGGTTGGATCTCCTACAATGAGCAGTTCTTC CASSLPKDVGWISYNEQFF
- - TRBJ1-2 16 TRBV18 TGTGCCAGCTCACCACTGGCAGGGGTAACTAACTATGGCTACACCTTC CASSPLAGVTNYGYTF
- - TRBJ2-3 16 TRBV6-5 TGTGCCAGCAGTTACGGGGCGGCCGGGGGGCAGGATACGCAGTATTTT CASSYGAAGGQDTQYF
- - TRBJ2-7 16 TRBV6-6 TGTGCCAGCAGTCATACAACTACCTCTGTTTTCTACGAGCAGTACTTC CASSHTTTSVFYEQYF
- - TRBJ2-2 16 TRBV5-1 TGCGCCAGCAGCTGGGCCCCTGGGGTTGGAGCCGGGGAGCTGTTTTTT CASSWAPGVGAGELFF
- - TRBJ1-2 13 TRBV6-1 TGTGCCAGCAGTGAACAGCGTAACTATGGCTACACCTTC CASSEQRNYGYTF
TRBD1 - TRBJ2-5 14 TRBV7-7 TGTGCTAGCAGCTCAACAGGGGGCAGGGAGACCCAGTACTTC CASSSTGGRETQYF
- - TRBJ1-1 15 TRBV5-1 TGCGCCAGCAGCTTGACCATCTCAAGGAACACTGAAGCTTTCTTT CASSLTISRNTEAFF
- - TRBJ2-3 17 TRBV6-7 TGTGCCAGCTACCCTTCTTGGCGAGCGGGTGGTACAGATACGCAGTATTTT CASYPSWRAGGTDTQYF
- - TRBJ1-1 14 TRBV4-2 TGTGCCAGCAGCCGTGGGGCTGAGAACACTGAAGCTTTCTTT CASSRGAENTEAFF
- few TRBJ1-2 15 TRBV6-1 TGTGCCAGCAGTGTAGGGAGAACAGGGAACGATGGCTACACCTTC CASSVGRTGNDGYTF
- few TRBJ1-1 16 TRBV6-4 TGTGCCAGCAGCGCATCCTACAGGGTAATGGACACTGAAGCTTTCTTT CASSASYRVMDTEAFF
- - TRBJ1-1 15 TRBV10-1 TGCGCCAGCAGTGATCCGTCGGGGAGCAACACTGAAGCTTTCTTT CASSDPSGSNTEAFF
TRBD2 - TRBJ2-7 15 TRBV7-2 TGTGCCAGCAGCATACCGCGGGGGTTTCCCTACGAGCAGTACTTC CASSIPRGFPYEQYF